This T cell receptor (beta chain) stems from a study of T cell changes during pregnancy in multiple sclerosis. Libraries were prepared by immunoSEQ multiplex PCR; TCRdb keeps only in-frame clonotypes and omits some of them. This table holds 45,000 to 60,000 clones, roughly 90% found once. Only one count was recorded for this clone. The germline V and J ends were trimmed by 1 base and 0 bases, with 12 bases remaining between them. CDR3 size: 16 residues. Germline lookup yields CDR1 SGHTA and CDR2 FQGNSA. The input for sequencing was peripheral blood, taken in the first trimester of pregnancy. V gene TRBV7-2 combines with J gene TRBJ1-1; D may be TRBD1 (5 bases). This TCR derives from a female donor with multiple sclerosis, enrolled in a pregnancy study. The CDR3 DNA follows: TGTGCCAGCAGCTTAGACTTTGTACAGGTGAACACTGAAGCTTTCTTT. As protein: CASSLDFVQVNTEAFF. The full variable domain, in which reference TRBV7-2 and TRBJ1-1 provide the parts outside the CDR3, is GAGVSQSPSNKVTEKGKDVELRCDPISGHTALYWYRQSLGQGLEFLIYFQGNSAPDKSGLPSDRFSAERTGGSVSTLTIQRTQQEDSAVYLCASSLDFVQVNTEAFFGQGTRLTVV.